This T cell receptor (beta chain) was sequenced during a study of blood T cell repertoires in COVID-19 (dated by TCRdb to 2020 to 2021). A note on the overall study: Samples covering the acute and convalescent phases of COVID-19 were provided by collaborators in the United States, Italy and Spain. Samples came from the ongoing ImmuneRACE study (first 160 participants) plus 1,254 subjects from 6 global collaborators. Subjects who had been exposed to COVID-19, were actively infected with it, or had recovered from it provided the deeply sampled blood TCRbeta repertoires that made up the dataset. Where available, HLA class I and class II types were obtained from metadata supplied by the sample provider rather than from assay-based typing. A freely available public database, intended as a resource for researchers studying the immune response to SARS-CoV-2, is where the repertoires were released. A de-identified subject ID, COVID-19 status, age in years and sex were almost always included in the sample metadata. The prospective study material was composed of cDNA or gDNA derived from T cells, B-cell-depleted T cells, or PBMCs. What the research found in general, with its limitations: The quantity of clinical and demographic metadata differed by source and by participant and was supplied without curation.

Whole blood was collected in K2EDTA tubes by collaborating institutions according to the institutions' own protocols. Collaborator samples were shipped for TCRbeta analysis as frozen whole blood, isolated PBMCs, or DNA extracted from either sample type. TCRbeta CDR3 regions were amplified from genomic DNA using the immunoSEQ Assay, a bias-controlled multiplex PCR. The authors' analysis ran thus. The number of nucleated cells in each sample was estimated from the amplification of reference gene primers within the assay. Sequence reads were collapsed and filtered to measure the absolute abundance of every unique TCRbeta CDR3 rearrangement. Productive Simpson clonality was computed per sample as the square root of Simpson's diversity index over productive rearrangements. Sourced from immuneACCESS, this table was stored by TCRdb with only in-frame sequences that have V and J called. A share of the clones is absent; for the studies checked, an unresolved V gene accounts for under half, and the remainder has no known explanation. That table supplies the V and J calls and clone size; D and trimming were determined from the DNA. This sample lists around 69,000 clones; more than 70% were detected once. The ten largest account for 5.5% to 7% of the sample.

In the case of this clone: Its antigen is currently not known. No much larger clonotype is one base removed from it; base qualities were not supplied.

A distance of 19 bases separates the germline ends of V and J, which lose 7 bases and 4 bases respectively. CDR1 and CDR2, looked up from the germline V gene, are SQVTM and ANQGSEA. Including cysteine and phenylalanine, the CDR3 has 14 amino acids. The only DNA kept is the CDR3, 42 bases in frame from the first base. The specimen was peripheral blood. The chain links TRBV29-1 with TRBJ1-2; matching of 6 bases hints at TRBD1 as the D gene. This receptor was taken from a man between 50 and 59 years old with active COVID-19. This receptor has the CDR3 CSAYLVGTPYGYTF. The DNA reads as follows: TGCAGCGCCTACCTAGTCGGGACACCCTATGGCTACACCTTC.